What follows are 14 T cell receptor beta chains derived from one specimen sequenced in a study of blood T cell repertoires in COVID-19 (dated by TCRdb to between 2020 and 2021). The protocol used for the library was the immunoSEQ multiplex PCR assay. TCRdb stores this immuneACCESS table with in-frame sequences only. Part of the clones is absent; in the studies checked, under half of the shortfall reflects unresolved V genes, and no reason is known for the rest. The sample table holds a few hundred thousand clones, of which approximately 91% were seen once. The ten largest account for just under 0.95% of the sample. The source material was peripheral blood. The receptors here all came from a woman aged 40-49 years who had recovered from COVID-19.

The J gene is TRBJ2-3, the V gene TRBV28; TRBD2 matches 11 bases. The CDR3 consists of 15 residues. The germline V gene has CDR1 MDHEN and CDR2 SYDVKM. With V trimmed by 8 bases and J by 3 bases, 7 bases remained unmatched. The CDR3 protein is CASLTGTSGTDTQYF. The CDR3 region has the DNA TGTGCCAGCCTAACCGGGACTAGCGGAACAGATACGCAGTATTTT.

This rearrangement joins TRBV29-1 to TRBJ2-1; D is uncertain. The CDR3 covers 16 residues. Per the germline V gene, CDR1 is SQVTM and CDR2 is ANQGSEA. Between the trimmed V and J ends, which lost 1 base and 3 bases, there was a span of 16 bases. The DNA for the CDR3 is TGCAGCGTTGAAGGTACGTCAGTCCGTTTCTACAATGAGCAGTTCTTC. Its protein is CSVEGTSVRFYNEQFF.

The chain recombines TRBV5-4 with TRBJ1-2, with 7 bases fitting TRBD1. Germline V gene data show CDR1 as SGHNT and CDR2 as YYREEE (reference sequence). This CDR3 region has 16 residues. V shed 4 bases, J shed 0 bases, and the junction held 9 bases outside the gene matches. The CDR3 DNA reads as TGTGCCAGCAGCAGCCGACAGGGTAGGGCTAACTATGGCTACACCTTC. This encodes CASSSRQGRANYGYTF.

The V and J genes are TRBV28 and TRBJ2-7; TRBD2 matches 11 bases. V gave up 8 bases and J gave up 2 bases; unmatched junction bases: 5. From germline, CDR1 is MDHEN and CDR2 SYDVKM. The CDR3 contains 14 residues. DNA for the CDR3: TGTGCCAGCGTAGCGGGAGGGCCGCCCTACGAGCAGTACTTC. This codes for CASVAGGPPYEQYF.

In its sample, this clone was seen a few times. This chain connects TRBV5-1 to TRBJ2-1; 10 bases are a match to TRBD1. The CDR3 extends over 17 amino acids. The germline CDR1 and CDR2 sequences are SGHRS and YFSETQ. V lost 4 bases, J lost 5 bases, and 12 bases stayed unmatched. CDR3 region: CASSPPSGTGENNEQFF. The DNA of the CDR3 is TGCGCCAGCAGCCCACCCTCCGGGACAGGGGAGAACAATGAGCAGTTCTTC.

The V call is TRBV3-1 (or the pseudogene TRBV3-2), the J call TRBJ2-2; D is possibly TRBD1 (6 bases). The CDR3 sequence is 13 residues long. Germline V CDR1 and CDR2: LGHDT, YNNKEL (reference sequence). Trimming took off 6 bases at V and 4 bases at J, with 9 bases between the two ends. CDR3 bases: TGTGCCAGCAGACTACAGGGCACCGGGGAGCTGTTTTTT. Encoded protein: CASRLQGTGELFF.

The V and J genes are TRBV9 and TRBJ1-1, with a possible D match to TRBD1 (5 bases). Trimming shortened V by 5 bases and J by 2 bases, and 10 bases separated the two germline ends. The CDR3 covers 13 residues. From germline, CDR1 is SGDLS and CDR2 YYNGEE. The CDR3 is CASSVQENTEAFF. The CDR3 DNA reads as TGTGCCAGCAGTGTACAGGAAAACACTGAAGCTTTCTTT.

V is TRBV7-9 and J is TRBJ2-2, with TRBD2 matching 10 bases. CDR3 size: 16 residues. The V segment lost 0 bases and the J segment 3 bases; nucleotides outside the gene matches: 1. Germline CDR1 is SEHNR and CDR2 is FQNEAQ (reference sequence). The CDR3 sequence: CASSLALAGDTGELFF. The CDR3 DNA sequence: TGTGCCAGCAGCTTAGCTCTAGCGGGGGACACCGGGGAGCTGTTTTTT.

The genes are TRBV4-1 and TRBJ2-5; the D gene is possibly TRBD1 (6 bases). V lost 0 bases, J lost 5 bases, and 13 bases lay in between. CDR3 length: 15 amino acids. Germline lookup yields CDR1 MGHRA and CDR2 YSYEKL. The DNA of the CDR3 is TGCGCCAGCAGCCAAGACAGGGGCTATTCGGAGACCCAGTACTTC. This translates into CASSQDRGYSETQYF.

As DNA, the CDR3 is TGTGCCAGCAGCTTAAGGGCTAGCACTTACAATGAGCAGTTCTTC. Translating gives CASSLRASTYNEQFF. The V call is TRBV7-8, the J call TRBJ2-1; D possibly corresponds to TRBD2 (5 bases). Trimming took off 2 bases at V and 4 bases at J, with 12 bases between the two ends. Germline assignment: CDR1 SGHVS and CDR2 FQNEAQ. The CDR3 is 15 residues long.

This rearrangement joins TRBV19 to TRBJ1-3, with D possibly TRBD1 on 5 matching bases. CDR1 and CDR2 (germline): LNHDA, SQIVND (reference sequence). The CDR3 extends over 14 amino acids. Trimming took 3 bases from V and 4 from J, leaving 10 bases between them. The CDR3 sequence: CASSIRGEGNTIYF. CDR3 DNA sequence: TGTGCCAGTAGTATCCGGGGGGAAGGAAACACCATATATTTT.

This chain links TRBV19 with TRBJ2-2; D possibly corresponds to TRBD2 (5 bases). The CDR3 is 14 amino acids. Trimming took 3 bases from V and 1 from J, leaving 6 bases between them. CDR1 LNHDA and CDR2 SQIVND come from the germline V gene (reference sequence). The CDR3 protein is CASSMRENTGELFF. Here the CDR3 DNA reads TGTGCCAGTAGTATGAGGGAGAACACCGGGGAGCTGTTTTTT.

The J gene is TRBJ2-7, the V gene TRBV19, with D possibly TRBD1 on 6 matching bases. Trimming stripped 2 bases from V and 3 bases from J, with 11 bases between. Germline V gives CDR1 LNHDA, CDR2 SQIVND (reference sequence). This CDR3 has 14 residues. The CDR3 loop reads CASSITGLGYEQYF. The CDR3, as DNA: TGTGCCAGTAGTATAACAGGGTTGGGCTACGAGCAGTACTTC.

The chain carries TRBV27 and TRBJ1-4; TRBD1 might be the D (6 bases). Looked up from germline, CDR1 is MNHEY and CDR2 is SMNVEV (reference sequence). V lost 3 bases to trimming and J lost 3 bases, with 11 bases between them. The CDR3 consists of 15 residues. CDR3 amino acids: CASSFQGRANEKLFF. The CDR3 DNA is TGTGCCAGCAGTTTCCAGGGGAGGGCTAATGAAAAACTGTTTTTT.